These 8 T cell receptor beta chains originate from one sample sequenced in a study of OX40 agonist ivuxolimab in advanced cancers. Produced via immunoSEQ multiplex PCR; TCRdb's table is partial and in-frame only. This table has about 80,000 clones, over 85% appearing once. The specimen was CD4+ or CD8+ T cells sorted from blood, collected in a trial of the OX40 agonist ivuxolimab. The receptors were gathered from an adult with an advanced solid tumor such as melanoma, head and neck, liver or kidney cancer.

The V gene is TRBV29-1, the J gene TRBJ2-3; D ambiguous. The CDR3 contains 12 residues. V was trimmed by 4 bases and J by 8 bases, leaving 13 bases between them. Germline V gene lookup returns CDR1 SQVTM and CDR2 ANQGSEA. The DNA of the CDR3 is TGCAGCGTTGGTGTGGGGTACGGTACGCAGTATTTT. It yields the protein CSVGVGYGTQYF.

This chain connects TRBV7-9 to TRBJ1-1; 8 positions agree with TRBD1. Trimming removed 5 bases from V and 4 bases from J; junction bases left unmatched: 12. This CDR3 is 16 amino acids long. The germline gives CDR1 SEHNR, CDR2 FQNEAQ (reference sequence). As DNA, the CDR3 is TGTGCCAGCAGCCCACGGACAGGGTGGTCCGGCACTGAAGCTTTCTTT. Protein product: CASSPRTGWSGTEAFF. Variable domain in full (rest from reference TRBV7-9 and TRBJ1-1): DTGVSQNPRHKITKRGQNVTFRCDPISEHNRLYWYRQTLGQGPEFLTYFQNEAQLEKSRLLSDRFSAERPKGSFSTLEIQRTEQGDSAMYLCASSPRTGWSGTEAFFGQGTRLTVV.

The chain recombines TRBV4-3 with TRBJ2-1; 9 bases match TRBD2. V lost 0 bases and J lost 7; bases outside the gene matches: 7. CDR3 length: 16 amino acids. CDR1 is LGHNA and CDR2 is YSLEER in the germline V gene. The chain's CDR3 is CASSQDRVAGANEQFF. The CDR3 bases are TGCGCCAGCAGCCAAGATCGGGTAGCGGGAGCAAATGAGCAGTTCTTC.

This clone has just a few counts. This chain uses TRBV27 with TRBJ2-7, with TRBD2 matching over 8 bases. The CDR3 is 12 residues long. V shed 8 bases and J 4 bases; nucleotides not matched to a gene: 4. In germline, CDR1 is MNHEY, CDR2 SMNVEV (reference sequence). The CDR3 DNA follows: TGTGCCAGCCGTAGCGGGATGTACGAGCAGTACTTC. Translation: CASRSGMYEQYF.

The gene calls are TRBV28 and TRBJ2-1; no reliable D call. The CDR3 runs 15 residues. The V and J ends lost 8 bases and 4 bases respectively, with 18 bases between them. CDR1 and CDR2 from the germline V gene are MDHEN and SYDVKM. The CDR3 region is CASGRERLTYNEQFF. The CDR3 nucleotides read TGTGCCAGCGGCCGCGAACGGCTAACATACAATGAGCAGTTCTTC.

The rearrangement links TRBV28 to TRBJ1-6; D perhaps matches TRBD1 (5 bases). The CDR3 runs 12 residues. V lost 3 bases to trimming and J lost 14 bases, with 11 bases between them. Germline assignment: CDR1 MDHEN and CDR2 SYDVKM. Written as DNA, the CDR3 is TGTGCCAGCAGTTTTAGGAGGGGAACCCTCCACTTT. This encodes CASSFRRGTLHF.

This chain links TRBV7-9 with TRBJ2-7; unclear D gene. In germline, CDR1 is SEHNR, CDR2 FQNEAQ (reference sequence). The CDR3 runs 12 residues. Trimming took 0 bases from V and 2 from J, leaving 2 bases between them. The CDR3 nucleotides read TGTGCCAGCAGCTTAGCCGCCTACGAGCAGTACTTC. Its protein product is CASSLAAYEQYF.

This rearrangement joins TRBV5-1 to TRBJ1-1; 7 nucleotides line up with TRBD1. The CDR3 has 16 residues. The V gene end was trimmed by 2 bases and the J gene end by 1 base; junction bases not matched to a gene: 8. The V gene's germline CDR1 is SGHRS and CDR2 YFSETQ. CDR3 DNA: TGCGCCAGCAGCTTCTTAAGTGGGACAGCGAACACTGAAGCTTTCTTT. Translated, it gives CASSFLSGTANTEAFF.